Detailed here is one TCR beta chain. This specimen comes from a study of T-cell memory formation after mild COVID-19. Whole-study context: There were largely donor-specific TCR clusters.

From the 5' RACE reads, TCRdb called clonotypes with MiXCR, one entry per CDR3 protein. The table lists around 260,000 distinct CDR3 sequences, 16% of them singletons. This CDR3 is built from 16 residues. Trimming shortened V by 5 bases and J by 0 bases, and 13 bases separated the two germline ends. The rearrangement uses TRBV12-3 or TRBV12-4 and TRBJ2-2; either TRBD1 or TRBD2 may fit D (5 bases each). Material for sequencing was PBMCs or a T cell subset sorted from them (not recorded which). The TCR originated in a man aged 18 to 30 who had mild COVID-19 (a few samples of this study predate the infection). Cell type and time point are not known. The CDR3 loop reads CASSTTGTANTGELFF. The CDR3 bases are TGTGCCAGCAGTACTACCGGGACGGCGAACACCGGGGAGCTGTTTTTT.